This TCR beta chain was obtained from a study of T cells in localized non-small cell lung cancer. Overall study findings and caveats: Those with higher blood T cell density had longer overall survival. Uninvolved adjacent lung showed peak T cell clonality, exceeding tumor. Heterogeneity stays possible, as sequencing covered only one tumor region. Turning up in adjacent lung were a median roughly 59 of the top 100 tumor clones.

Using immunoSEQ multiplex PCR, the repertoire was profiled, and TCRdb retains in-frame clones only, with some absent. The data hold approximately 61,000 clones, with around 86% observed a single time. Between the trimmed V and J ends, which lost 3 bases and 2 bases, there was a span of 10 bases. The CDR3 length is 13 residues. Germline V gene sequence: CDR1 GTSNPN, CDR2 SVGIG (reference sequence). Details on this clone: The antigen is not known.

This receptor was obtained from a woman aged 40-70 years with stage I lung adenocarcinoma. Source: peripheral blood, taken before any cancer treatment. V gene TRBV30 combines with J gene TRBJ1-2, with unresolved D. CDR3 in amino acids: CAWSPPENYGYTF. CDR3 in DNA: TGTGCCTGGAGCCCACCTGAGAACTATGGCTACACCTTC.